Below, 8 T cell receptor beta chains from the same sample are listed, as sequenced in a study of blood T cell repertoires in COVID-19. Repertoires were generated with immunoSEQ multiplex PCR, while TCRdb's copy carries only in-frame clones and drops some. Among 90,000 to 100,000 clones listed, roughly 84% were seen once. The sequencing input was peripheral blood. These receptors all come from a woman aged 60-70 years with acute or convalescent COVID-19.

This clone was seen a single time. The chain is built from TRBV27 and TRBJ2-2; 7 positions match TRBD2. This CDR3 is 16 amino acids long. Germline CDR1 MNHEY, CDR2 SMNVEV (reference sequence). The V segment lost 4 bases and the J segment 2 bases; nucleotides outside the gene matches: 7. Written as DNA, the CDR3 is TGTGCCAGCAGTTCCCAGCGGGGCGAAAACACCGGGGAGCTGTTTTTT. As protein: CASSSQRGENTGELFF.

Here the CDR3 DNA reads TGTGCCAGCAGCTTTGACAGGGGGGCGTACGAGCAGTACTTC. It translates to CASSFDRGAYEQYF. The chain joins TRBV7-3 to TRBJ2-7, with TRBD1 matching 9 bases. CDR1 is SGHTA, CDR2 FQGTGA, per germline. V shed 3 bases and J 4 bases; nucleotides not matched to a gene: 4. This CDR3 has 14 residues.

This chain joins TRBV28 and TRBJ2-3; no definite D call. V was trimmed by 1 base and J by 0 bases, leaving 5 bases between them. Germline V gene lookup returns CDR1 MDHEN and CDR2 SYDVKM. This CDR3 contains 14 residues. DNA for the CDR3: TGTGCCAGCAGTTTATCCGGGAGCACAGATACGCAGTATTTT. It is translated as CASSLSGSTDTQYF. Full variable domain (missing parts from reference TRBV28 and TRBJ2-3): DVKVTQSSRYLVKRTGEKVFLECVQDMDHENMFWYRQDPGLGLRLIYFSYDVKMKEKGDIPEGYSVSREKKERFSLILESASTNQTSMYLCASSLSGSTDTQYFGPGTRLTVL.

The rearrangement joins TRBV12-3 or TRBV12-4 to TRBJ1-2, with D uncertain. Trimming removed 5 bases from V and 0 bases from J, with 7 bases in between. This CDR3 region has 13 residues. CDR3 sequence: CASSRQANYGYTF. CDR3 in DNA: TGTGCCAGCAGTCGCCAGGCTAACTATGGCTACACCTTC.

This chain joins TRBV30 and TRBJ1-2; TRBD1 matches at 12 bases. V dropped 4 bases and J dropped 4; count of bases not matched to a gene: 7. Germline values: CDR1 GTSNPN, CDR2 SVGIG (reference sequence). The CDR3 is made up of 15 amino acids. CDR3 region: CAWTSGTGGLYGYTF. CDR3 nucleotides: TGTGCCTGGACATCCGGGACAGGGGGCCTCTATGGCTACACCTTC.

The chain employs TRBV27 and TRBJ2-1; the D is unclear. Germline V gives CDR1 MNHEY, CDR2 SMNVEV (reference sequence). The CDR3 has 13 residues. V was shortened by 9 bases and J by 0 bases, with 9 bases between the two germline ends. CDR3 protein: CASSTSSYNEQFF. DNA of the CDR3: TGTGCCAGTTCGACAAGCTCCTACAATGAGCAGTTCTTC.

This chain links TRBV9 with TRBJ2-6, with 8 bases matching TRBD1. The germline V gene has CDR1 SGDLS and CDR2 YYNGEE. This CDR3 spans 16 amino acids. Trimming removed 4 bases from V and 3 bases from J; junction bases left unmatched: 6. CDR3 coding DNA: TGTGCCAGCAGCTTATACAGGGGGAATGGGGCCAACGTCCTGACTTTC. Amino acid sequence: CASSLYRGNGANVLTF.

This clone was picked up one time. The rearrangement uses TRBV5-6 and TRBJ2-7; 7 bases are shared with TRBD1. With V trimmed by 1 base and J by 2 bases, 9 bases remained unmatched. CDR1 and CDR2 (germline): SGHDT, YYEEEE. CDR3 size: 16 residues. The CDR3 DNA sequence: TGTGCCAGCAGCTTGCTACGGGACAGCCGAACCTACGAGCAGTACTTC. Its protein product is CASSLLRDSRTYEQYF.